A selection of T cell receptor beta chains follows, all from one sample in a study of cytomegalovirus exposure and HLA in healthy donors. Method: immunoSEQ multiplex PCR; TCRdb's copy keeps in-frame clones and lacks some. Here the sample spans 220,000 or so clones, under 95% being singletons. Source material: PBMCs. The receptors derive from a woman aged 18 to 35 in good health and CMV-seronegative. Each CDR3 is given with its conserved first and last residue. D genes are given only for firm matches. Where a row states a size, it is once, few, many or the class of an expanded clone; other rows omit it.

len	d_gene	j_gene	abundance	v_gene	CDR3nt	CDR3aa
15	TRBD1	TRBJ1-4	few	TRBV5-4	TGTGCCAGCAGCTTACCGGGACAGGGGAGGGAAAAACTGTTTTTT	CASSLPGQGREKLFF
15	-	TRBJ2-1	once	TRBV14	TGTGCCAGCAGTCCGAACTGGGGCGCCTACAATGAGCAGTTCTTC	CASSPNWGAYNEQFF
15	-	TRBJ2-3	-	TRBV6-5	TGTGCCAGCCGCTTCGGGCGGAGGAGCACAGATACGCAGTATTTT	CASRFGRRSTDTQYF
14	-	TRBJ2-5	few	TRBV13	TGTGCCAGCAGCTTAGTAGAACAGGGTGAGACCCAGTACTTC	CASSLVEQGETQYF
15	TRBD1	TRBJ1-4	-	TRBV29-1	TGCAGCATCAAAACAGCCGGGACAGAGAATGAAAAACTGTTTTTT	CSIKTAGTENEKLFF
13	-	TRBJ2-2	once	TRBV25-1	TGTGCCAGCACGAACCTCCGGGCCGGGGAGCTGTTTTTT	CASTNLRAGELFF
13	TRBD1	TRBJ1-2	-	TRBV5-8	TGTGCCAGCAGTCGGACAGGGGTCTATGGCTACACCTTC	CASSRTGVYGYTF
12	-	TRBJ1-1	-	TRBV30	TGTGCCTGGAACCGGGACATCACTGAAGCTTTCTTT	CAWNRDITEAFF
15	-	TRBJ2-7	-	TRBV19	TGTGCCAGTAGTATAGGGGCGCATTTCTCCTACGAGCAGTACTTC	CASSIGAHFSYEQYF
20	TRBD1	TRBJ2-7	-	TRBV6-4	TGTGCCAGCAGTGACACACCTCCGGGACAGGGCGCGGGGGCCCTCCACGAGCAGTACTTC	CASSDTPPGQGAGALHEQYF
15	-	TRBJ1-2	-	TRBV28	TGTGCCAGCAGAACCCCTCCCGGACAGTACAATGGCTACACCTTC	CASRTPPGQYNGYTF
15	TRBD2	TRBJ2-1	-	TRBV7-2	TGTGCCAGCACCCCACGCCGGGGGGGGAACAATGAGCAGTTCTTC	CASTPRRGGNNEQFF
15	TRBD1	TRBJ1-5	-	TRBV5-5	TGTGCCAGCAGCTTTTCCTCAGGGGGTGACCAGCCCCAGCATTTT	CASSFSSGGDQPQHF